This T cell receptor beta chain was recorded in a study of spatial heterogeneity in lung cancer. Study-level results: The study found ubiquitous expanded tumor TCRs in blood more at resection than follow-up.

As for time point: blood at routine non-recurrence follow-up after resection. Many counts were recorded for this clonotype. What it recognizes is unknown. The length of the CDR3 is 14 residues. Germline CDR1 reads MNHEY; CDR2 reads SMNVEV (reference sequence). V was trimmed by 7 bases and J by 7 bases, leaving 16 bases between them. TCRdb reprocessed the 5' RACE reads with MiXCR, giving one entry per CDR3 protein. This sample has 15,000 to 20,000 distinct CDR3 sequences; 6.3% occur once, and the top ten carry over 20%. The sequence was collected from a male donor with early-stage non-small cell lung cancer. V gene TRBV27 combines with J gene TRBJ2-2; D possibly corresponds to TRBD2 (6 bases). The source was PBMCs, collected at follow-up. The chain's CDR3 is CASTPSGVYGELFF. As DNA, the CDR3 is TGTGCCAGCACACCATCGGGGGTCTACGGGGAGCTGTTTTTT.